These 28 T cell receptor beta chains were sequenced from one sample in a study of shared clonotypes between healthy human individuals. CD45RO-negative, CCR7-selected cells formed the naive CD8 fraction, which excluded terminally differentiated effector memory CD45RA+ cells. Method: immunoSEQ multiplex PCR; TCRdb's copy keeps in-frame clones and lacks some. The sample records approximately 840,000 clones, approximately 97% being singletons. What was sequenced was naive CD8+ T cells sorted from blood. These receptors were obtained from a man in his thirties or forties in good health.

The gene calls are TRBV7-9 and TRBJ1-5; D ambiguous. Trimming took 7 bases from V and 8 from J, leaving 12 bases between them. Per the germline V gene, CDR1 is SEHNR and CDR2 is FQNEAQ (reference sequence). The CDR3 consists of 12 residues. CDR3 DNA: TGTGCCAGCAACCGGGCCGGGAAGCCCCAGCATTTT. Its translation: CASNRAGKPQHF. Using reference TRBV7-9 and TRBJ1-5 for the parts outside the CDR3, the full variable domain is DTGVSQNPRHKITKRGQNVTFRCDPISEHNRLYWYRQTLGQGPEFLTYFQNEAQLEKSRLLSDRFSAERPKGSFSTLEIQRTEQGDSAMYLCASNRAGKPQHFGDGTRLSIL.

The CDR3 sequence: CASGLYSGGTDTQYF. CDR3 sequence (DNA): TGTGCTAGTGGTTTGTATAGCGGGGGCACAGATACGCAGTATTTT. The chain employs TRBV12-5 and TRBJ2-3, with 8 bases identical to TRBD2. Germline V gene lookup returns CDR1 LGHNT and CDR2 FRNRAP. There are 15 residues in the CDR3. The trim removed 2 bases at V and 1 base at J, leaving 2 bases unmatched.

The genes are TRBV7-9 and TRBJ2-1; 13 nucleotides match TRBD2. Trimming cost V 5 bases and J 8 bases; bases outside gene matches: 6. The CDR3 totals 15 residues. Per the germline V gene, CDR1 is SEHNR and CDR2 is FQNEAQ (reference sequence). The CDR3 is CASSPPGLAGHEQFF. The CDR3 DNA reads as TGTGCCAGCAGCCCTCCGGGACTAGCGGGACATGAGCAGTTCTTC.

This chain connects TRBV13 to TRBJ2-1; 10 bases match TRBD2. After removal of 5 bases from V and 6 bases from J, the junction contained 7 bases not matched to a gene. The CDR3 runs to 15 residues. Germline V gives CDR1 PRHDT, CDR2 FYEKMQ (reference sequence). The CDR3 protein is CASSPAGGGFNEQFF. For the CDR3, the DNA is TGTGCCAGCAGCCCAGCGGGAGGGGGATTCAATGAGCAGTTCTTC.

V usage is TRBV7-9 and J usage is TRBJ1-5; 10 nucleotides match TRBD1. V lost 1 base, J lost 6 bases, and 6 bases stayed unmatched. This CDR3 is built from 16 residues. CDR1 is SEHNR, CDR2 FQNEAQ, per germline (reference sequence). The CDR3 DNA reads as TGTGCCAGCAGCTTAGGAGGACAGGGGGGCGTTCAGCCCCAGCATTTT. This gives the protein CASSLGGQGGVQPQHF.

The gene calls are TRBV9 and TRBJ2-2; 12 bases are a match to TRBD2. Trimming removed 4 bases from V and 4 bases from J; junction bases left unmatched: 2. The CDR3 runs to 15 residues. In germline, CDR1 is SGDLS, CDR2 YYNGEE. CDR3 loop: CASSTSGRSTGELFF. CDR3 coding DNA: TGTGCCAGCAGCACTAGCGGGAGGAGCACCGGGGAGCTGTTTTTT. The whole variable domain, remainder taken from reference TRBV9 and TRBJ2-2, is DSGVTQTPKHLITATGQRVTLRCSPRSGDLSVYWYQQSLDQGLQFLIQYYNGEERAKGNILERFSAQQFPDLHSELNLSSLELGDSALYFCASSTSGRSTGELFFGEGSRLTVL.

The chain is built from TRBV20-1 and TRBJ2-1; perhaps D is TRBD1 or TRBD2 (5 bases each). Germline CDR1 is DFQATT and CDR2 is SNEGSKA (reference sequence). With 5 bases removed from V and 12 bases from J, the gap between germline ends came to 11 bases. The CDR3 spans 10 residues. CDR3 DNA sequence: TGCAGTGCTTCCAAGGGGAGGCAGTTCTTC. This gives the protein CSASKGRQFF.

This clone was found once. The V call is TRBV9, the J call TRBJ2-7; 8 bases match TRBD1. Germline CDR1 and CDR2: SGDLS and YYNGEE. Losses at the gene ends were 3 bases for V and 4 bases for J; bases not matched to a gene: 6. CDR3 length equals 14 residues. This CDR3 is CASSENRGTYEQYF. CDR3 in DNA: TGTGCCAGCAGCGAAAACAGGGGGACTTACGAGCAGTACTTC.

V usage is TRBV7-2 and J usage is TRBJ2-1; TRBD2 matches at 9 bases. Trimming at V came to 3 bases and at J to 0 bases, leaving 6 bases not matched to a gene. Germline V gene data show CDR1 as SGHTA and CDR2 as FQGNSA. This CDR3 comprises 17 residues. CDR3 coding DNA: TGTGCCAGCAGCTTCCCTTCTAGCGGGGACTCCTACAATGAGCAGTTCTTC. Translation: CASSFPSSGDSYNEQFF.

This chain connects TRBV18 to TRBJ2-7; D is perhaps TRBD1 (5 bases). Germline lookup yields CDR1 KGHSH and CDR2 LQKENI. The CDR3 totals 15 residues. The germline V and J ends were trimmed by 3 bases and 2 bases, with 14 bases remaining between them. The CDR3 loop reads CASSPRGLQAYEQYF. The CDR3 DNA sequence: TGTGCCAGCTCACCTAGGGGTCTTCAAGCCTACGAGCAGTACTTC.

V is TRBV7-3 and J is TRBJ2-1, with D perhaps being TRBD1 or TRBD2 (6 bases each). V was shortened by 2 bases and J by 1 base, with 12 bases between the two germline ends. The CDR3 loop spans 16 amino acids. CDR1 is SGHTA and CDR2 is FQGTGA in the germline V gene. Here the CDR3 DNA reads TGTGCCAGCAGCTTACAAGGGGGGCGTTCCTACAATGAGCAGTTCTTC. This encodes CASSLQGGRSYNEQFF.

The V call is TRBV27, the J call TRBJ2-7; 9 nucleotides line up with TRBD1. Germline lookup yields CDR1 MNHEY and CDR2 SMNVEV (reference sequence). J gave up 4 bases and V 2 bases, and 9 bases lay outside the gene matches. The CDR3 is made up of 16 amino acids. In DNA, the CDR3 is TGTGCCAGCAGTTTAGGGGGGACAGGGATCTCGTACGAGCAGTACTTC. Protein sequence: CASSLGGTGISYEQYF.

The chain links TRBV7-9 to TRBJ2-7; TRBD2 agrees at 12 bases. Germline V lookup: CDR1 SEHNR, CDR2 FQNEAQ (reference sequence). J lost 0 bases, V lost 5 bases, and 5 bases had no gene match. There are 16 residues in the CDR3. The CDR3 sequence: CASSSWTSGTSYEQYF. The DNA for the CDR3 is TGTGCCAGCAGCAGCTGGACTAGCGGGACCTCCTACGAGCAGTACTTC.

The rearrangement joins TRBV7-9 to TRBJ2-1; 7 positions match TRBD2. Germline loops: CDR1 SEHNR, CDR2 FQNEAQ (reference sequence). Germline trimming cut 4 bases from V and 4 bases from J; bases unmatched to any gene: 13. The CDR3 covers 17 residues. This CDR3 is CASSSTRESGVYNEQFF. The CDR3 nucleotides read TGTGCCAGCAGCTCGACTAGAGAGAGCGGGGTATACAATGAGCAGTTCTTC.

With respect to this clone: Other DNA sequences from this sample encode an identical CDR3 as well. This rearrangement joins TRBV18 to TRBJ2-7; D remains ambiguous. This CDR3 is 14 amino acids long. Trimming took off 0 bases at V and 0 bases at J, with 6 bases between the two ends. CDR1 is KGHSH and CDR2 is LQKENI in the germline V gene. The CDR3 is CASSPPVGSYEQYF. The DNA of the CDR3 is TGTGCCAGCTCACCACCGGTCGGCTCCTACGAGCAGTACTTC. The full variable domain, with the rest looked up from reference TRBV18 and TRBJ2-7, is NAGVMQNPRHLVRRRGQEARLRCSPMKGHSHVYWYRQLPEEGLKFMVYLQKENIIDESGMPKERFSAEFPKEGPSILRIQQVVRGDSAAYFCASSPPVGSYEQYFGPGTRLTVT.

This chain uses TRBV9 with TRBJ1-2; maybe TRBD1 (6 bases). Germline V CDR1 and CDR2: SGDLS, YYNGEE. The CDR3 is 13 amino acids. Deletions cut 5 bases from V and 4 bases from J, with 12 bases between. The CDR3 loop reads CASSAEDSYGYTF. The CDR3 DNA reads TGTGCCAGCAGTGCCGAGGACAGCTATGGCTACACCTTC.

The CDR3 region is CASSENRVYEQYF. Here the CDR3 DNA reads TGTGCCAGCAGTGAAAACCGGGTCTACGAGCAGTACTTC. The chain joins TRBV2 to TRBJ2-7, with D uncertain. V lost 2 bases and J lost 3, with 8 bases in between. The CDR3 is 13 amino acids. Germline CDR1 and CDR2: SNHLY and FYNNEI. Full variable domain (outside the CDR3, taken from reference TRBV2 and TRBJ2-7): EPEVTQTPSHQVTQMGQEVILRCVPISNHLYFYWYRQILGQKVEFLVSFYNNEISEKSEIFDDQFSVERPDGSNFTLKIRSTKLEDSAMYFCASSENRVYEQYFGPGTRLTVT.

Concerning this clone itself: The identical CDR3 is also encoded by other nucleotide sequences in the sample. The chain links TRBV5-4 to TRBJ2-7; D possibly corresponds to TRBD1 (6 bases). The V end lost 4 bases, the J end lost 2 bases, and 10 bases lay between the germline ends. This CDR3 has 13 residues. The germline V gene encodes CDR1 SGHNT and CDR2 YYREEE (reference sequence). The CDR3 sequence: CASSQDSPYEQYF. Here the CDR3 DNA reads TGTGCCAGCAGCCAGGACAGCCCCTACGAGCAGTACTTC.

The V and J genes are TRBV9 and TRBJ2-1; 8 nucleotides align to TRBD2. The CDR3 is made up of 15 amino acids. With V trimmed by 4 bases and J by 4 bases, 7 bases remained unmatched. The germline gives CDR1 SGDLS, CDR2 YYNGEE. The CDR3 bases are TGTGCCAGCAGCCAGCTAGCGGGTACTTACAATGAGCAGTTCTTC. This codes for CASSQLAGTYNEQFF.

This chain links TRBV27 with TRBJ1-5, with 9 bases that match TRBD1. The CDR3 runs 14 residues. In germline, CDR1 is MNHEY, CDR2 SMNVEV (reference sequence). V gave up 9 bases and J gave up 6 bases; unmatched junction bases: 9. CDR3: CASITGGWGQPQHF. The CDR3 nucleotides read TGTGCCAGTATCACAGGGGGCTGGGGTCAGCCCCAGCATTTT.

V usage is TRBV7-9 and J usage is TRBJ2-1, with TRBD2 as a possible D gene (6 bases). V was shortened by 0 bases and J by 6 bases, with 9 bases between the two germline ends. The CDR3 contains 14 residues. Germline V gene lookup returns CDR1 SEHNR and CDR2 FQNEAQ (reference sequence). CDR3 DNA sequence: TGTGCCAGCAGCTTAGCGCGGGGTGGCAATGAGCAGTTCTTC. This translates into CASSLARGGNEQFF.

This rearrangement joins TRBV7-6 to TRBJ2-2; TRBD1 agrees at 8 bases. Trimming removed 2 bases from V and 9 bases from J; junction bases left unmatched: 14. The CDR3 runs 17 residues. Germline-derived CDR1 and CDR2 are SGHVS and FNYEAQ. The CDR3 sequence: CASSLTRGTGKRRELFF. CDR3 DNA sequence: TGTGCCAGCAGCTTAACCCGCGGGACAGGAAAGAGAAGGGAGCTGTTTTTT.

The CDR3 protein is CASSLLSTSQYEQYF. CDR3 sequence (DNA): TGTGCCAGCAGCCTATTGAGCACATCACAATACGAGCAGTACTTC. The chain links TRBV5-5 to TRBJ2-7; D call uncertain. Germline CDR1 SGHKS, CDR2 YYEKEE (reference sequence). V was cut by 4 bases and J by 4 bases, with 18 bases left in between. The CDR3 consists of 15 residues.

This chain links TRBV27 with TRBJ2-7; TRBD1 might be the D (6 bases). Germline CDR1 is MNHEY and CDR2 is SMNVEV (reference sequence). V was clipped by 4 bases and J by 4 bases, with 11 bases between them. The CDR3 is made up of 13 amino acids. The CDR3 loop reads CASSSNRVYEQYF. The CDR3, as DNA: TGTGCCAGCAGTTCAAACAGGGTTTACGAGCAGTACTTC.

This clone was found once. The chain links TRBV27 to TRBJ1-1; D ambiguous. Germline CDR1 and CDR2: MNHEY and SMNVEV (reference sequence). Between the trimmed V and J ends, which lost 5 bases and 5 bases, there was a span of 18 bases. The CDR3 spans 15 residues. The CDR3 coding sequence is TGTGCCAGCAGTCCCCGTCCGGACGCGAAAACTGAAGCTTTCTTT. This translates into CASSPRPDAKTEAFF.

The chain has TRBV7-9 and TRBJ1-1, with D perhaps TRBD1 (5 bases). This CDR3 spans 13 amino acids. Trimming shortened V by 7 bases and J by 6 bases, and 15 bases separated the two germline ends. Germline V gene data show CDR1 as SEHNR and CDR2 as FQNEAQ (reference sequence). The DNA for the CDR3 is TGTGCCAGCACCCGTGGGGGTTCGCCTGAAGCTTTCTTT. Its translation is CASTRGGSPEAFF.

The chain couples TRBV28 to TRBJ2-7, with a possible D match to TRBD2 (5 bases). Trimming cost V 6 bases and J 3 bases, with 9 bases left between them. The V gene's germline CDR1 is MDHEN and CDR2 SYDVKM. CDR3 length equals 12 residues. This CDR3 reads CASSHAGYEQYF. The CDR3 nucleotides are TGTGCCAGCAGCCACGCGGGCTACGAGCAGTACTTC.

The chain combines TRBV28 with TRBJ2-7, with D maybe TRBD2 (6 bases). The length of the CDR3 is 13 residues. The germline gives CDR1 MDHEN, CDR2 SYDVKM. Trimming removed 10 bases at V and 5 bases at J, with 18 bases between. The CDR3 sequence is CAIVGRDFNEQYF. The CDR3 bases are TGTGCCATTGTGGGGCGGGATTTCAACGAGCAGTACTTC.